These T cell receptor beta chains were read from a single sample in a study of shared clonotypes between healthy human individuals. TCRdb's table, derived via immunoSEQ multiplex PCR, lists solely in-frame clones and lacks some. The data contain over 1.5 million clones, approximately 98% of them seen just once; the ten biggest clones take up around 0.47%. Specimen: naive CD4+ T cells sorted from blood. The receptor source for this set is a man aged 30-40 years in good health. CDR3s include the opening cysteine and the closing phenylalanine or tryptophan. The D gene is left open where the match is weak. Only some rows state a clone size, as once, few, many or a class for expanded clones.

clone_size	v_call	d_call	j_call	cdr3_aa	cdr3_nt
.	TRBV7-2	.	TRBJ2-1	CASSLVSGTRGRVGQFF	TGTGCCAGCAGCTTAGTATCTGGTACACGTGGGAGAGTTGGGCAGTTCTTC
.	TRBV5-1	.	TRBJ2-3	CASSLVASKADTQYF	TGCGCCAGCAGCTTAGTTGCTAGCAAAGCAGATACGCAGTATTTT
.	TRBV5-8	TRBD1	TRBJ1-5	CASSWGPQGAVSEPQHF	TGTGCCAGCAGCTGGGGTCCACAGGGGGCGGTTTCTGAGCCCCAGCATTTT
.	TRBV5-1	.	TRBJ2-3	CASSLGLFGGPSTDTQYF	TGCGCCAGCAGCTTGGGCCTCTTTGGTGGACCTAGCACAGATACGCAGTATTTT
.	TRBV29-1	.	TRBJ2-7	CSAIQQGTATLYEQYF	TGCAGCGCCATACAACAGGGGACTGCTACCCTCTACGAGCAGTACTTC
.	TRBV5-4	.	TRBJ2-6	CASSLEGAGANVLTF	TGTGCCAGCAGCTTGGAGGGGGCTGGGGCCAACGTCCTGACTTTC
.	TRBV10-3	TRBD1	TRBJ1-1	CAISESDRGVNTEAFF	TGTGCCATCAGTGAGTCCGACAGGGGCGTGAACACTGAAGCTTTCTTT
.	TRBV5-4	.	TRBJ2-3	CASSLASSTTDTQYF	TGTGCCAGCAGCTTGGCCTCCTCTACGACAGATACGCAGTATTTT
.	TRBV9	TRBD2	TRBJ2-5	CASSADIAGESKTQYF	TGTGCCAGCAGCGCAGATATAGCGGGAGAATCAAAGACCCAGTACTTC
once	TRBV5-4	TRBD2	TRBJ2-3	CASSLGSGGADTQYF	TGTGCCAGCAGCTTGGGGAGCGGGGGCGCGGATACGCAGTATTTT
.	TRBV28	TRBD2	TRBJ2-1	CASSLWGVAGDQQFF	TGTGCCAGCAGTTTATGGGGGGTAGCGGGAGACCAGCAGTTCTTC
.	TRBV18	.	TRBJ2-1	CASSIGSYNEQFF	TGTGCCAGCTCAATAGGGTCCTACAATGAGCAGTTCTTC
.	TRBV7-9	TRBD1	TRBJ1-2	CASSWGTGGFEGYTF	TGTGCCAGCAGCTGGGGGACAGGGGGATTCGAGGGCTACACCTTC
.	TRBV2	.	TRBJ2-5	CASGAGVLKETQYF	TGTGCCAGCGGGGCAGGGGTACTAAAAGAGACCCAGTACTTC
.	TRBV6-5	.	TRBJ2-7	CASSYSAGGGGEQYF	TGTGCCAGCAGTTACTCTGCTGGGGGGGGCGGCGAGCAGTACTTC
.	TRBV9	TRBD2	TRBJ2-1	CASSVSGRAPGNEQFF	TGTGCCAGCAGCGTTAGCGGGAGGGCCCCAGGGAATGAGCAGTTCTTC
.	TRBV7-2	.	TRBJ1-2	CASSLRDFPSDGYTF	TGTGCCAGCAGCTTGAGGGACTTTCCTTCGGATGGCTACACCTTC
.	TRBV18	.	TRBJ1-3	CASSPPEGPASGNTIYF	TGTGCCAGCTCACCACCGGAGGGTCCCGCCTCTGGAAACACCATATATTTT
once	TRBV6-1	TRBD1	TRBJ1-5	CASRGQVRNQPQHF	TGTGCCAGCAGAGGACAGGTTCGGAATCAGCCCCAGCATTTT
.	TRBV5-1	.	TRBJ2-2	CASTRGSAGTGELFF	TGCGCCAGCACAAGGGGGAGCGCCGGGACCGGGGAGCTGTTTTTT
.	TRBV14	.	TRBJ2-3	CASSPERGSGSFTDTQYF	TGTGCCAGCAGCCCGGAGAGAGGGTCCGGGAGTTTCACAGATACGCAGTATTTT
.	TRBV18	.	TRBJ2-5	CASSPQEHRLQETQYF	TGTGCCAGCTCACCACAGGAACACCGCCTCCAAGAGACCCAGTACTTC
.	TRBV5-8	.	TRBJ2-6	CASSLDGALGANVLTF	TGTGCCAGCAGCTTGGATGGGGCGCTTGGGGCCAACGTCCTGACTTTC
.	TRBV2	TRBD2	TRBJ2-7	CASNGGGSGSYEQYF	TGTGCCAGCAACGGCGGCGGGAGTGGGTCCTACGAGCAGTACTTC
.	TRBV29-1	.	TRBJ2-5	CSVYQGHPGETQYF	TGCAGCGTCTATCAGGGACACCCAGGAGAGACCCAGTACTTC
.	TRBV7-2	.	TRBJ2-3	CASSFLDTQYF	TGTGCCAGCAGCTTTCTGGACACGCAGTATTTT
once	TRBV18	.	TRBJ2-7	CASSPPVRYEQYF	TGTGCCAGCTCACCACCAGTACGTTACGAGCAGTACTTC
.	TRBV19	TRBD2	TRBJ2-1	CASSTPGLAGGLVNEQFF	TGTGCCAGTAGCACGCCGGGACTAGCGGGAGGACTGGTCAATGAGCAGTTCTTC
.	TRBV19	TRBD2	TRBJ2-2	CASSIGTSGRGTGELFF	TGTGCCAGTAGTATAGGGACTAGCGGGAGAGGCACCGGGGAGCTGTTTTTT
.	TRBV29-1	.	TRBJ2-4	CSVRERAAKNIQYF	TGCAGCGTTCGGGAGAGGGCAGCCAAAAACATTCAGTACTTC
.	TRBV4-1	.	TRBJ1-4	CASSQGYDFGKLFF	TGCGCCAGCAGCCAAGGGTACGATTTTGGAAAACTGTTTTTT
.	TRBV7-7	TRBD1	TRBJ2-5	CASSLGDRAQETQYF	TGTGCCAGCAGCTTAGGCGACAGGGCACAAGAGACCCAGTACTTC
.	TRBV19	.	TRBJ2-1	CASSIRPESSYNEQFF	TGTGCCAGTAGTATCCGTCCAGAGAGCTCCTACAATGAGCAGTTCTTC
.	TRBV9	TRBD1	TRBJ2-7	CASSPHGQENEQYF	TGTGCCAGCAGCCCTCACGGACAGGAGAACGAGCAGTACTTC
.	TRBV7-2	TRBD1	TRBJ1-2	CASSRRDSGYTF	TGTGCCAGCAGCAGAAGGGACAGTGGCTACACCTTC
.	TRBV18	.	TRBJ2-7	CASSRASYEQYF	TGTGCCAGCTCACGCGCTTCCTACGAGCAGTACTTC
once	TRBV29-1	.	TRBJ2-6	CSVYGGSGANVLTF	TGCAGCGTTTATGGCGGGTCCGGGGCCAACGTCCTGACTTTC
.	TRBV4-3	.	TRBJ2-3	CASSQDTYTDTQYF	TGCGCCAGCAGTCAAGACACGTACACAGATACGCAGTATTTT
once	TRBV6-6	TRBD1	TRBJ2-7	CASRLHRTGHNEQYF	TGTGCCAGCAGATTACATCGGACAGGGCATAACGAGCAGTACTTC
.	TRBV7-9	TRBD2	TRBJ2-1	CASSLRTSGVRNEQFF	TGTGCCAGCAGCTTGCGGACTAGCGGGGTTCGGAATGAGCAGTTCTTC
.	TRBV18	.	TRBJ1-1	CASSPWEGNTEAFF	TGTGCCAGCTCACCATGGGAAGGAAACACTGAAGCTTTCTTT
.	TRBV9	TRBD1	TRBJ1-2	CASSVAPGQGANYGYTF	TGTGCCAGCAGCGTAGCCCCGGGACAGGGGGCGAACTATGGCTACACCTTC
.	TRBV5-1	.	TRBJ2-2	CASNRQGGPTGELFF	TGCGCCAGCAATCGACAGGGAGGACCCACCGGGGAGCTGTTTTTT
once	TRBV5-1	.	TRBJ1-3	CASSRTPGSGNTIYF	TGCGCCAGCAGCCGGACTCCGGGCTCTGGAAACACCATATATTTT
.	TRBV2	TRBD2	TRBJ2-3	CASSLGTSGRASTDTQYF	TGTGCCAGCAGTTTAGGGACTAGCGGGAGGGCCAGCACAGATACGCAGTATTTT
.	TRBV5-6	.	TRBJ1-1	CASSLVGTPSGAFF	TGTGCCAGCAGCTTGGTTGGGACGCCGTCCGGGGCTTTCTTT
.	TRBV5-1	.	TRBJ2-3	CASSRDAPVPGDTQYF	TGCGCCAGCAGCCGAGACGCGCCCGTTCCTGGAGATACGCAGTATTTT
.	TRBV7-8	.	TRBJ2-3	CASSLGSPADTQYF	TGTGCCAGCAGCTTGGGGTCCCCCGCAGATACGCAGTATTTT
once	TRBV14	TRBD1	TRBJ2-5	CASSLRTGGSETQYF	TGTGCCAGCAGCCTCCGGACAGGGGGCAGCGAGACCCAGTACTTC